This T cell receptor beta chain originates from a study of blood T cell repertoires in COVID-19. Study as a whole: Donors in the United States, Italy and Spain gave samples during acute or convalescent COVID-19. Nucleic acid was either cDNA or gDNA, and it came from T cells, B-cell-depleted T cells, or PBMCs.

Patients in Seattle were enrolled during active infection, then followed longitudinally. Per the original methods: Estimated nucleated cell counts came from reference gene primer amplification. The assay was immunoSEQ multiplex PCR, and TCRdb's table has in-frame clones only and misses some. V and J calls plus clone size are reproduced from that table; the DNA served to infer D and trimming. The sample records 100,000 to 150,000 clones, around nine tenths being singletons. Germline CDR1 is LNHDA and CDR2 is SQIVND (reference sequence). The CDR3 sequence is 16 residues long. The V gene end was trimmed by 7 bases and the J gene end by 0 bases; junction bases not matched to a gene: 11.

This clonotype was sampled from a man aged 50 to 60 with COVID-19, enrolled during active disease. What was sequenced was peripheral blood. This rearrangement joins TRBV19 to TRBJ1-2, with 7 bases lining up with TRBD1. This chain's CDR3 is CASTISQGTANYGYTF. Written as DNA, the CDR3 is TGTGCCAGTACCATATCACAGGGGACCGCTAACTATGGCTACACCTTC.